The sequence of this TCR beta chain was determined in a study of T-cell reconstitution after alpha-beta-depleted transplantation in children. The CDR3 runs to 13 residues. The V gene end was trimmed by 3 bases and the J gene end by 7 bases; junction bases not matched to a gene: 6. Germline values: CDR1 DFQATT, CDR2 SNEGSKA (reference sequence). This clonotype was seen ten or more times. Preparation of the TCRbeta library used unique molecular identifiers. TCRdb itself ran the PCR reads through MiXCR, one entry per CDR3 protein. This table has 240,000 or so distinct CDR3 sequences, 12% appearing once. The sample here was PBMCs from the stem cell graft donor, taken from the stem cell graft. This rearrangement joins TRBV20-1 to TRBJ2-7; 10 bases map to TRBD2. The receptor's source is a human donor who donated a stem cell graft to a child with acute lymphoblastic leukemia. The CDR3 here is CSARKSGRVEQYF. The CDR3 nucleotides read TGCAGTGCTAGGAAAAGCGGGAGGGTTGAGCAGTACTTC.